These 3 T cell receptor beta chains were all obtained from the same sample, sequenced in a study of blood T cell repertoires in COVID-19. TCRdb keeps only in-frame clones here, not all; method: immunoSEQ multiplex PCR. Among some 60,000 clones listed, about 86% were seen once. The material sequenced was peripheral blood. The receptor set was obtained from a man aged 55 to 70 with acute or convalescent COVID-19.

The rearrangement links TRBV4-2 to TRBJ1-1; weak D call: TRBD1 (5 bases). Germline loops: CDR1 LGHNA, CDR2 YNFKEQ. Trimming left V 0 bases short and J 7 bases short, with 12 bases between. This CDR3 is built from 14 residues. The CDR3 sequence is CASSQEVGRGEAFF. CDR3 in DNA: TGTGCCAGCAGCCAAGAGGTTGGGAGGGGTGAAGCTTTCTTT.

The chain is built from TRBV7-3 and TRBJ1-1; D gene ambiguous. From germline, CDR1 is SGHTA and CDR2 FQGTGA. The CDR3 sequence is 13 residues long. Trimming took off 3 bases at V and 1 base at J, with 6 bases between the two ends. The CDR3 protein is CASSFQENTEAFF. CDR3 nucleotides: TGTGCCAGCAGCTTTCAGGAGAACACTGAAGCTTTCTTT. The full variable domain, with the rest looked up from reference TRBV7-3 and TRBJ1-1, is GAGVSQTPSNKVTEKGKYVELRCDPISGHTALYWYRQSLGQGPEFLIYFQGTGAADDSGLPNDRFFAVRPEGSVSTLKIQRTERGDSAVYLCASSFQENTEAFFGQGTRLTVV.

The J gene is TRBJ1-4, the V gene TRBV5-8, with D perhaps matching TRBD1 (6 bases). V dropped 3 bases and J dropped 5 bases, with 11 bases sitting between them. The germline V gene has CDR1 SGHTS and CDR2 YDEGEE. This CDR3 comprises 14 residues. The CDR3 nucleotides read TGTGCCAGCAGCTACGGACAGCTCAATGAAAAACTGTTTTTT. This codes for CASSYGQLNEKLFF. The complete variable domain, with remaining parts taken from reference TRBV5-8 and TRBJ1-4, reads EAGVTQSPTHLIKTRGQQATLRCSPISGHTSVYWYQQALGLGLQFLLWYDEGEERNRGNFPPRFSGRQFPNYSSELNVNALELEDSALYLCASSYGQLNEKLFFGSGTQLSVL.